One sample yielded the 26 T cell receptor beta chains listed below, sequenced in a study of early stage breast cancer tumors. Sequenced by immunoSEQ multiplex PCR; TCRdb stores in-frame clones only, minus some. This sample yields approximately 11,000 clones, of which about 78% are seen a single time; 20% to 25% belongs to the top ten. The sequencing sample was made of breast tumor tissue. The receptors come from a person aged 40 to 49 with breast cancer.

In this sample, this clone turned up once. CDR3 sequence: CASSLRDTGNTEAFF. The CDR3 DNA sequence: TGTGCCAGCAGCTTAAGGGATACGGGGAACACTGAAGCTTTCTTT. This chain connects TRBV7-9 to TRBJ1-1; D gene uncertain. CDR3 length: 15 residues. V lost 2 bases and J lost 1, with 11 bases in between. Germline values: CDR1 SEHNR, CDR2 FQNEAQ (reference sequence).

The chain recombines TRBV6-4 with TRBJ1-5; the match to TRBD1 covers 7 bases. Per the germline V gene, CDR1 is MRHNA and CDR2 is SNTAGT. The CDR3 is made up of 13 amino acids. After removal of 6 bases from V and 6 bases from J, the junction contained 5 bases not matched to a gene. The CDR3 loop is CASSDRVGQPQHF. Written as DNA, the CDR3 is TGTGCCAGCAGCGACAGGGTTGGTCAGCCCCAGCATTTT.

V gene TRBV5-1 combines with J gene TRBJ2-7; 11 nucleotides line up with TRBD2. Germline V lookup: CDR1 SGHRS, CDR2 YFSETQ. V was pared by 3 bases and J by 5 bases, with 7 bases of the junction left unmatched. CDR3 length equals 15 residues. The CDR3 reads CASSSPLAGVDEQYF. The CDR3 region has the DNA TGCGCCAGCAGCTCACCACTAGCGGGAGTGGACGAGCAGTACTTC.

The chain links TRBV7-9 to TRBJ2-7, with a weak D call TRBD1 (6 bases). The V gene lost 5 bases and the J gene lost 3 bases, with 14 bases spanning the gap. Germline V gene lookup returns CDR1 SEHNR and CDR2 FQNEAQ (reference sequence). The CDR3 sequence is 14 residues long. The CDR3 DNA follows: TGTGCCAGCAGCCCTCAGGGGACGTTCTACGAGCAGTACTTC. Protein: CASSPQGTFYEQYF.

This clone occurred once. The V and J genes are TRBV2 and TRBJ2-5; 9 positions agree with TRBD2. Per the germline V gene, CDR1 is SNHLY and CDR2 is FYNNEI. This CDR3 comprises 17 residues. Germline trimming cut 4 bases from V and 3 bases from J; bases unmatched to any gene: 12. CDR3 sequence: CASSGSSGSVGEETQYF. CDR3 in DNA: TGTGCCAGCAGTGGTAGTAGCGGGAGTGTGGGGGAAGAGACCCAGTACTTC.

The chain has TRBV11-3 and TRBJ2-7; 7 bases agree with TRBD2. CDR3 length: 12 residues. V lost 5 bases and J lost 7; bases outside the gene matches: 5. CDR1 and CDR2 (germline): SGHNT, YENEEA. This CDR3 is CASSTGAGEQYF. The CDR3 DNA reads TGTGCCAGCAGCACTGGAGCGGGGGAGCAGTACTTC.

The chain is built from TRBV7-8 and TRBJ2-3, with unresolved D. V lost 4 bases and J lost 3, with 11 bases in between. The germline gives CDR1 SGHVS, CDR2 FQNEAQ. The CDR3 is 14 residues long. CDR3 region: CASSSITWTDTQYF. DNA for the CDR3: TGTGCCAGCAGCTCCATAACATGGACAGATACGCAGTATTTT.

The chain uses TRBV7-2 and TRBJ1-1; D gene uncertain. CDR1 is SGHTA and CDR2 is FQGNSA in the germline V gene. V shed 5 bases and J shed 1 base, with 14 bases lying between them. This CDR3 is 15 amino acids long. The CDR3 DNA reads TGTGCCAGCAGCCCTCTTGGATTCTCGAACACTGAAGCTTTCTTT. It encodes CASSPLGFSNTEAFF.

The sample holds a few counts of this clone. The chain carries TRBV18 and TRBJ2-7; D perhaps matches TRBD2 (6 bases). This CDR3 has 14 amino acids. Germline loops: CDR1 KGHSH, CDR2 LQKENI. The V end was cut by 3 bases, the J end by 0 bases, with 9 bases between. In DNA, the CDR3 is TGTGCCAGCTCACCGTCCGGGGGCTCCTACGAGCAGTACTTC. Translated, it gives CASSPSGGSYEQYF.

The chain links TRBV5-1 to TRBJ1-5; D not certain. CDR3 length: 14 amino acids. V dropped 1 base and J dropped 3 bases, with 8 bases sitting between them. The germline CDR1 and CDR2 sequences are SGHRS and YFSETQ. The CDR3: CASSLSGDNQPQHF. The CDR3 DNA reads TGCGCCAGCAGCTTGAGCGGTGACAATCAGCCCCAGCATTTT.

Here the CDR3 reads CASSLAGSYEQYF. The DNA for the CDR3 is TGTGCCAGCAGCTTAGCCGGATCCTACGAGCAGTACTTC. The V gene is TRBV7-8, the J gene TRBJ2-7; D unclear. Trimming took off 0 bases at V and 1 base at J, with 4 bases between the two ends. The CDR3 sequence is 13 residues long. CDR1 SGHVS and CDR2 FQNEAQ come from the germline V gene.

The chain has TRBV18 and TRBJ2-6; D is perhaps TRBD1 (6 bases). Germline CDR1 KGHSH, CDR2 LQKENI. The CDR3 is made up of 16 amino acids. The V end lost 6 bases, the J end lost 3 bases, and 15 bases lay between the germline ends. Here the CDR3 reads CASSFEQGLGANVLTF. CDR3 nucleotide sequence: TGTGCCAGCTCTTTTGAACAGGGCCTTGGGGCCAACGTCCTGACTTTC. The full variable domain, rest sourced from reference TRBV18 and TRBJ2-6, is NAGVMQNPRHLVRRRGQEARLRCSPMKGHSHVYWYRQLPEEGLKFMVYLQKENIIDESGMPKERFSAEFPKEGPSILRIQQVVRGDSAAYFCASSFEQGLGANVLTFGAGSRLTVL.

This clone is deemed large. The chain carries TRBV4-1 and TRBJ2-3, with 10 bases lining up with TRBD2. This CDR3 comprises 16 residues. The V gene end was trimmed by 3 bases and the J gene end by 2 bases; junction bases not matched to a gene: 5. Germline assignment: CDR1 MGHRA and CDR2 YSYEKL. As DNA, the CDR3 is TGCGCCAGCAGCCAGGTTGGACTAGCGGACACAGATACGCAGTATTTT. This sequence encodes CASSQVGLADTDTQYF.

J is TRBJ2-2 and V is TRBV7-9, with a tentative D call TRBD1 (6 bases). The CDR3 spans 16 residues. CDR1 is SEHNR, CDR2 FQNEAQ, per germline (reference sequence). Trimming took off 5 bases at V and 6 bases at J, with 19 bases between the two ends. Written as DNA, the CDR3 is TGTGCCAGCAGCCCAAAGAACAGGGTCGGGTCCGGGGAGCTGTTTTTT. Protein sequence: CASSPKNRVGSGELFF.

The CDR3 nucleotides are TGTGCCAGCAGCCCTAGCGGGAGGGCCGGCAATGAGCAGTTCTTC. Residues: CASSPSGRAGNEQFF. This rearrangement joins TRBV28 to TRBJ2-1; 12 nucleotides agree with TRBD2. CDR3 length: 15 residues. The V gene's germline CDR1 is MDHEN and CDR2 SYDVKM. Trimming at V came to 6 bases and at J to 6 bases, leaving 6 bases not matched to a gene.

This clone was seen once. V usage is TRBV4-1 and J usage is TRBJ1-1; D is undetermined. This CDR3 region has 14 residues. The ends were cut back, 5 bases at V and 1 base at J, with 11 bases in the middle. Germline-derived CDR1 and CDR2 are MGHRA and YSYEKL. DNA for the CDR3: TGCGCCAGCAGCTACGTGCGAGAGAACACTGAAGCTTTCTTT. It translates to CASSYVRENTEAFF.

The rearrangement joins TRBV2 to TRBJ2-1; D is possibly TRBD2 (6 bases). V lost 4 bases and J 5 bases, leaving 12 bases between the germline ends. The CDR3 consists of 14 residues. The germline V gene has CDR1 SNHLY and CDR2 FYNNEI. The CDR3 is CASSAIAVDNEQFF. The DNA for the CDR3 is TGTGCCAGCAGTGCCATAGCGGTCGACAATGAGCAGTTCTTC.

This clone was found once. The CDR3 reads CAGGFSGVVGQTQYF. As DNA, the CDR3 is TGTGCCGGAGGTTTCAGTGGGGTGGTGGGCCAGACCCAGTACTTC. This chain links TRBV5-4 with TRBJ2-5, with D possibly being TRBD2 (5 bases). This CDR3 region has 15 residues. CDR1 is SGHNT, CDR2 YYREEE, per germline (reference sequence). The V gene lost 10 bases and the J gene lost 6 bases, with 25 bases spanning the gap.

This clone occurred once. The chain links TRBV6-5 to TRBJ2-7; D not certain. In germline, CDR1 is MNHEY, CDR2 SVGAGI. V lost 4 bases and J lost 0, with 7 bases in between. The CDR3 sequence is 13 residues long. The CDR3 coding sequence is TGTGCCAGCAGTTCGACATTCTCCTACGAGCAGTACTTC. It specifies CASSSTFSYEQYF.

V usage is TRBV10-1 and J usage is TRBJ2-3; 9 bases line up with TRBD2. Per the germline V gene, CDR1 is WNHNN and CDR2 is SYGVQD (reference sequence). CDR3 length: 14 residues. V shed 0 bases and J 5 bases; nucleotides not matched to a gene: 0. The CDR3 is CASSESSGRDTQYF. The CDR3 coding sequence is TGCGCCAGCAGTGAGTCTAGCGGGAGAGATACGCAGTATTTT.

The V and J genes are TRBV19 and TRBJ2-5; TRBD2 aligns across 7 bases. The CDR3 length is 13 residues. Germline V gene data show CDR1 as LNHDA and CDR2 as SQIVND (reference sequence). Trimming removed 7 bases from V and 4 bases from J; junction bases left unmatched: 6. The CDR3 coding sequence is TGTGCCAGTAATATGGGACTAACAGAGACCCAGTACTTC. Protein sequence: CASNMGLTETQYF. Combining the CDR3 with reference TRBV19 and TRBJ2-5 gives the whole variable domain DGGITQSPKYLFRKEGQNVTLSCEQNLNHDAMYWYRQDPGQGLRLIYYSQIVNDFQKGDIAEGYSVSREKKESFPLTVTSAQKNPTAFYLCASNMGLTETQYFGPGTRLLVL.

The DNA of the CDR3 is TGTGCCAGCTCGAAAGGAGGGAACACTGAAGCTTTCTTT. It encodes CASSKGGNTEAFF. This chain links TRBV18 with TRBJ1-1; D is unclear. Trimming took 6 bases from V and 1 from J, leaving 9 bases between them. The germline V gene encodes CDR1 KGHSH and CDR2 LQKENI. The CDR3 is 13 residues long.

CDR3 sequence: CASSLGGTNMNTEAFF. DNA for the CDR3: TGCGCCAGCAGCCTCGGGGGGACTAACATGAACACTGAAGCTTTCTTT. The gene calls are TRBV5-1 and TRBJ1-1, with TRBD1 as a possible D gene (5 bases). V was trimmed by 4 bases and J by 0 bases, leaving 16 bases between them. Germline loops: CDR1 SGHRS, CDR2 YFSETQ. This CDR3 has 16 amino acids.

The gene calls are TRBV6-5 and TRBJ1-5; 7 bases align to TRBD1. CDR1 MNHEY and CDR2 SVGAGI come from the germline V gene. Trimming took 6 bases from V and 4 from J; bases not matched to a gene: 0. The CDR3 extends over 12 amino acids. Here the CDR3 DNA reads TGTGCCAGCAGACAGGGGAATCAGCCCCAGCATTTT. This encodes CASRQGNQPQHF.

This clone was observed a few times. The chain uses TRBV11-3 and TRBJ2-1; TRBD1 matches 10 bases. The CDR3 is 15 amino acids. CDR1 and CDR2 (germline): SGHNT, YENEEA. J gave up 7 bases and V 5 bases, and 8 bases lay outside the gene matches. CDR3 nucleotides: TGTGCCAGCAGCCCCTCTGACAGGGGGCTTAATGAGCAGTTCTTC. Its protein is CASSPSDRGLNEQFF.

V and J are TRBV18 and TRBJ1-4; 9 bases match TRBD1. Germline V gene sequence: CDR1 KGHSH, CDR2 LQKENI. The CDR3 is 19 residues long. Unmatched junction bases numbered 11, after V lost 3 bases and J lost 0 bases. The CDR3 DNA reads TGTGCCAGCTCACCTAACCGGGACAGGGTGGGAACAACTAATGAAAAACTGTTTTTT. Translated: CASSPNRDRVGTTNEKLFF. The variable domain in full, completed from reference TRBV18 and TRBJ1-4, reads NAGVMQNPRHLVRRRGQEARLRCSPMKGHSHVYWYRQLPEEGLKFMVYLQKENIIDESGMPKERFSAEFPKEGPSILRIQQVVRGDSAAYFCASSPNRDRVGTTNEKLFFGSGTQLSVL.